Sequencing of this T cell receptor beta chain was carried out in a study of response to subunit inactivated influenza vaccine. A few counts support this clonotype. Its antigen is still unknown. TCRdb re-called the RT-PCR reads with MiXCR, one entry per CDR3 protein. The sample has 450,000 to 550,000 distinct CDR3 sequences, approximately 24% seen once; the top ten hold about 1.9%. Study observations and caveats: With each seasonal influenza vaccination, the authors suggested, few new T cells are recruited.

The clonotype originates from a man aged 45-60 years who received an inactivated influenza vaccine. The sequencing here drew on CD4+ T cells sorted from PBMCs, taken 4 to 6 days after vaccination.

The CDR3 region is CASSYYTDTQYF. The CDR3 DNA follows: TGTGCCAGCAGCTATTACACAGATACGCAGTATTTT. The chain links TRBV12-3 or TRBV12-4 to TRBJ2-3; D is unclear. With 6 bases removed from V and 2 bases from J, the gap between germline ends came to 6 bases. The CDR3 spans 12 residues.